The 32 T cell receptor beta chains presented below share a single source sample, sequenced in a study of T cells in Graves' hyperthyroidism and ophthalmopathy. Authors of the study amplified TCR beta CDR3 regions from RNA transcripts. The HTBI primer set served for first-round RT-PCR of the TCR CDR3. MiXCR, applied by TCRdb to the multiplex PCR reads, yields one record per CDR3 protein. The table lists roughly 710,000 distinct CDR3 sequences, about 35% of them singletons, with 30% to 40% in the top ten. Sequenced material: blood. Every receptor here comes from a woman aged 40 to 50 with Graves' hyperthyroidism.

Many counts were recorded for this clonotype. The gene calls are TRBV29-1 and TRBJ1-1, with 11 bases fitting TRBD1. Per the germline V gene, CDR1 is SQVTM and CDR2 is ANQGSEA. V was pared by 4 bases and J by 5 bases, with 3 bases of the junction left unmatched. The CDR3 length is 13 residues. The CDR3 region is CSVGGQGDTEAFF. Written as DNA, the CDR3 is TGCAGCGTTGGGGGACAGGGGGATACTGAAGCTTTCTTT.

The V gene is TRBV20-1, the J gene TRBJ1-5; 9 bases agree with TRBD1. The tail of the sequence fits TRBJ2-3 better, so the J call may be wrong. This CDR3 is built from 14 residues. Per the germline V gene, CDR1 is DFQATT and CDR2 is SNEGSKA (reference sequence). The CDR3 loop reads CSATGTGRADTQYF. The CDR3 DNA is TGCAGTGCTACCGGGACAGGGAGGGCAGATACGCAGTATTTT.

This clonotype was seen many times. The chain is built from TRBV25-1 and TRBJ2-7; possible D gene TRBD1, 7 bases. The CDR3 loop spans 16 amino acids. The V gene lost 1 base and the J gene lost 0 bases, with 13 bases spanning the gap. Germline loops: CDR1 MGHDK, CDR2 SYGVNS. For the CDR3, the DNA is TGTGCCAGCAGTGAATGGGGGGACAGCCGCTCCTACGAGCAGTACTTC. Translation gives CASSEWGDSRSYEQYF.

For the CDR3, the DNA is TGCGCCAGCAGCCTCAGAGCACTTTACAATGAGCAGTACTTC. This sequence encodes CASSLRALYNEQYF. V and J are TRBV5-1 and TRBJ2-7; D is unclear. Germline-derived CDR1 and CDR2 are SGHRS and YFSETQ. The ends were cut back, 4 bases at V and 7 bases at J, with 18 bases in the middle. The CDR3 consists of 14 residues.

This clonotype was picked up many times. This sequence joins TRBV12-3 or TRBV12-4 and TRBJ1-1; 7 bases match TRBD1. Losses at the gene ends were 6 bases for V and 5 bases for J; bases not matched to a gene: 9. The length of the CDR3 is 14 residues. CDR3 bases: TGTGCCAGCAGCGTTCAGGGGGGTTGGACTGAAGCTTTCTTT. It specifies CASSVQGGWTEAFF.

This clonotype came up many times. The chain links TRBV4-2 to TRBJ2-7; D might be TRBD1 (5 bases). The CDR3 consists of 15 residues. The V end lost 2 bases, the J end lost 3 bases, and 14 bases lay between the germline ends. Germline CDR1 is LGHNA and CDR2 is YNFKEQ. CDR3 loop: CASSQPTGKGYEQYF. In DNA, the CDR3 is TGTGCCAGCAGCCAACCTACAGGCAAGGGCTACGAGCAGTACTTC.

This clonotype appeared a single time. Given the absence of the conserved phenylalanine or tryptophan at the CDR3 end, a read error is likely. CDR3 residues: CSAADVRGEQFL. The DNA of the CDR3 is TGCAGTGCCGCGGACGTTAGGGGTGAGCAGTTCCTC. The V gene is TRBV20-1, the J gene TRBJ2-5, with a weak D call TRBD1 (5 bases). The DNA end is a closer match to TRBJ2-1, so the J assignment may be wrong. The V gene's germline CDR1 is DFQATT and CDR2 SNEGSKA (reference sequence). The CDR3 is made up of 12 amino acids.

This clonotype appeared many times. V is TRBV7-9 and J is TRBJ1-3; 7 bases line up with TRBD1. Germline V gene data show CDR1 as SEHNR and CDR2 as FQNEAQ (reference sequence). V dropped 4 bases and J dropped 4; count of bases not matched to a gene: 10. The CDR3 sequence is 16 residues long. CDR3 coding DNA: TGTGCCAGCAGCTATACATCGGGACAGCGGGGAAACACCATATATTTT. It is translated as CASSYTSGQRGNTIYF. Full variable domain (rest looked up from reference TRBV7-9 and TRBJ1-3): DTGVSQNPRHKITKRGQNVTFRCDPISEHNRLYWYRQTLGQGPEFLTYFQNEAQLEKSRLLSDRFSAERPKGSFSTLEIQRTEQGDSAMYLCASSYTSGQRGNTIYFGEGSWLTVV.

V and J are TRBV6-1 and TRBJ2-7, with 10 bases identical to TRBD1. This CDR3 region has 15 residues. Unmatched junction bases numbered 8, after V lost 5 bases and J lost 4 bases. Germline V lookup: CDR1 MNHNS, CDR2 SASEGT. Written as DNA, the CDR3 is TGTGCCAGCAGTAAGCCGGGACAGGGGCTGTACGAGCAGTACTTC. Amino acid sequence: CASSKPGQGLYEQYF.

As concerns this clonotype: A read error is possible here, since a much larger clone lies one base away. V usage is TRBV5-4 and J usage is TRBJ1-4; 9 nucleotides line up with TRBD1. Germline V gene data show CDR1 as SGHNT and CDR2 as YYREEE (reference sequence). There are 16 residues in the CDR3. Trimming removed 2 bases from V and 7 bases from J; junction bases left unmatched: 9. For the CDR3, the DNA is TGTGCCAGCAGCTTATACGCGGGACAGGGCAGTGAAAAACTGTTTTTT. Protein sequence: CASSLYAGQGSEKLFF.

V and J are TRBV7-2 and TRBJ2-7, with 8 bases that match TRBD2. After removal of 5 bases from V and 3 bases from J, the junction contained 9 bases not matched to a gene. Germline CDR1 and CDR2: SGHTA and FQGNSA. This CDR3 contains 15 residues. The CDR3 sequence is CASSLSGVPLYEQYF. For the CDR3, the DNA is TGTGCCAGCAGCCTTAGCGGGGTCCCCCTCTACGAGCAGTACTTC. The full variable domain, in which reference TRBV7-2 and TRBJ2-7 provide the parts outside the CDR3, is GAGVSQSPSNKVTEKGKDVELRCDPISGHTALYWYRQSLGQGLEFLIYFQGNSAPDKSGLPSDRFSAERTGGSVSTLTIQRTQQEDSAVYLCASSLSGVPLYEQYFGPGTRLTVT.

This clonotype was observed a few times. The rearrangement joins TRBV7-9 to TRBJ1-3; the D gene is possibly TRBD1 (5 bases). V lost 8 bases and J lost 0, with 17 bases in between. This CDR3 has 16 residues. The germline CDR1 and CDR2 sequences are SEHNR and FQNEAQ (reference sequence). The CDR3 DNA is TGTGCCAGCTCACCACCGGAGGGGTACTCTGGAAACACCATATATTTT. Residues: CASSPPEGYSGNTIYF.

Comments on this clonotype: Its ends do not fully match the called genes, so a read error is possible. The CDR3 region has the DNA TGTGCCAGCAGCTCGACCCCTCCGGGGACAGGGGCCTACGAGCAGTACTTC. This encodes CASSSTPPGTGAYEQYF. The gene calls are TRBV10-2 and TRBJ2-7; 10 nucleotides agree with TRBD1. The CDR3 contains 17 residues. CDR1 is WSHSY and CDR2 is SAAADI in the germline V gene.

The V call is TRBV13, the J call TRBJ2-5; D ambiguous. The V gene's germline CDR1 is PRHDT and CDR2 FYEKMQ (reference sequence). Trimming cost V 6 bases and J 5 bases, with 10 bases left between them. This CDR3 has 12 amino acids. This CDR3 reads CASRNRLETQYF. The DNA for the CDR3 is TGTGCCAGCAGGAATCGTTTGGAGACCCAGTACTTC. Full variable domain (outside the CDR3, taken from reference TRBV13 and TRBJ2-5): AAGVIQSPRHLIKEKRETATLKCYPIPRHDTVYWYQQGPGQDPQFLISFYEKMQSDKGSIPDRFSAQQFSDYHSELNMSSLELGDSALYFCASRNRLETQYFGPGTRLLVL.

This clonotype was observed at least ten times. The chain couples TRBV5-1 to TRBJ1-6; 9 bases agree with TRBD1. Looked up from germline, CDR1 is SGHRS and CDR2 is YFSETQ. The ends lost 0 bases at V and 8 bases at J; junction bases unmatched: 3. The CDR3 has 15 amino acids. The CDR3 nucleotides read TGCGCCAGCAGCTTGGCCGGGACAGGGTATTCACCCCTCCACTTT. Protein: CASSLAGTGYSPLHF.

This chain joins TRBV6-1 and TRBJ2-2, with 8 bases matching TRBD1. Germline V gives CDR1 MNHNS, CDR2 SASEGT. Trimming took 6 bases from V and 8 from J; bases not matched to a gene: 2. CDR3 length: 12 residues. The CDR3 protein is CASRRDRGELFF. CDR3 DNA: TGTGCCAGCAGACGGGACAGGGGGGAGCTGTTTTTT.

This clonotype was detected ten times or more. The chain uses TRBV5-1 and TRBJ2-7; tentatively, D is TRBD1 or TRBD2 (5 bases each). The CDR3 totals 12 residues. Germline lookup yields CDR1 SGHRS and CDR2 YFSETQ. Trimming shortened V by 5 bases and J by 4 bases, and 10 bases separated the two germline ends. CDR3 residues: CASSSGLYEQYF. The CDR3 region has the DNA TGCGCCAGCAGTTCGGGGCTTTACGAGCAGTACTTC.

At least ten counts were recorded for this clonotype. The genes are TRBV7-9 and TRBJ1-5, with D maybe TRBD1 (5 bases). With 5 bases removed from V and 7 bases from J, the gap between germline ends came to 15 bases. This CDR3 spans 14 amino acids. Germline values: CDR1 SEHNR, CDR2 FQNEAQ (reference sequence). CDR3 protein: CASSPTGVSQPQHF. The CDR3, as DNA: TGTGCCAGCAGCCCAACAGGCGTCTCCCAGCCCCAGCATTTT. The whole variable domain, filled in from reference TRBV7-9 and TRBJ1-5, reads DTGVSQNPRHKITKRGQNVTFRCDPISEHNRLYWYRQTLGQGPEFLTYFQNEAQLEKSRLLSDRFSAERPKGSFSTLEIQRTEQGDSAMYLCASSPTGVSQPQHFGDGTRLSIL.

This clonotype was counted at least ten times. The chain combines TRBV12-3 or TRBV12-4 with TRBJ1-5; TRBD1 matches at 8 bases. This CDR3 comprises 15 residues. Trimming cost V 5 bases and J 1 base; bases outside gene matches: 4. The CDR3 nucleotides read TGTGCCAGCAGTCTAGACAGGGGAAGCAATCAGCCCCAGCATTTT. Its translation: CASSLDRGSNQPQHF.

V usage is TRBV10-1 and J usage is TRBJ2-3; D call uncertain. V was trimmed by 2 bases and J by 0 bases, leaving 3 bases between them. The CDR3 runs to 13 residues. Germline CDR1 and CDR2: WNHNN and SYGVQD (reference sequence). CDR3 in amino acids: CASSEGSTDTQYF. The CDR3 DNA reads TGCGCCAGCAGTGAGGGGAGCACAGATACGCAGTATTTT.

V gene TRBV20-1 combines with J gene TRBJ1-5; D is unresolved. The germline gives CDR1 DFQATT, CDR2 SNEGSKA (reference sequence). The length of the CDR3 is 13 residues. V lost 5 bases and J 1 base, leaving 9 bases between the germline ends. The CDR3 nucleotides are TGCAGTGCTGAGCCGGGGAGCAATCAGCCCCAGCATTTT. It is translated as CSAEPGSNQPQHF.

This clonotype was recorded many times. This chain links TRBV24-1 with TRBJ1-5, with 9 nucleotides matching TRBD1. Unmatched junction bases numbered 4, after V lost 5 bases and J lost 6 bases. The germline gives CDR1 KGHDR, CDR2 SFDVKD. This CDR3 is built from 14 residues. CDR3 amino acids: CATSGDRGGQPQHF. CDR3 in DNA: TGTGCCACCAGTGGAGACAGGGGGGGTCAGCCCCAGCATTTT.

V usage is TRBV7-2 and J usage is TRBJ1-3; possibly TRBD1 for D (5 bases). Germline CDR1 reads SGHTA; CDR2 reads FQGNSA. The CDR3 is 15 amino acids. The V end lost 3 bases, the J end lost 6 bases, and 15 bases lay between the germline ends. CDR3 loop: CASSLGPPGINTIYF. CDR3 bases: TGTGCCAGCAGCTTGGGACCCCCGGGGATAAACACCATATATTTT.

In its sample, this clonotype was seen a few times. The chain has TRBV6-5 and TRBJ2-7; 7 nucleotides line up with TRBD1. J gave up 2 bases and V 9 bases, and 7 bases lay outside the gene matches. CDR3 length equals 13 residues. Germline V CDR1 and CDR2: MNHEY, SVGAGI. The CDR3 coding sequence is TGTGCCAGTAGCTACAGGGGAACCTACGAGCAGTACTTC. As protein: CASSYRGTYEQYF.

This clonotype has a count of ten or more. In DNA form, the CDR3 reads TGTGCCACCAGCAAAGATCATGGCAATCAGCCCCAGCATTTT. This gives the protein CATSKDHGNQPQHF. The rearrangement uses TRBV15 and TRBJ1-5; D call uncertain. The CDR3 sequence is 14 residues long. Trimming shortened V by 4 bases and J by 2 bases, and 9 bases separated the two germline ends. Germline V lookup: CDR1 LNHNV, CDR2 YYDKDF (reference sequence).

This chain joins TRBV7-2 and TRBJ1-2; 11 bases align to TRBD1. V shed 1 base, J shed 6 bases, and the junction held 7 bases outside the gene matches. The CDR3 covers 16 residues. CDR1 is SGHTA, CDR2 FQGNSA, per germline. Here the CDR3 reads CASSLGGTGGRDGYTF. The CDR3 region has the DNA TGTGCCAGCAGCTTAGGGGGGACAGGGGGTAGGGATGGCTACACCTTC. Combining the CDR3 with reference TRBV7-2 and TRBJ1-2 gives the whole variable domain GAGVSQSPSNKVTEKGKDVELRCDPISGHTALYWYRQSLGQGLEFLIYFQGNSAPDKSGLPSDRFSAERTGGSVSTLTIQRTQQEDSAVYLCASSLGGTGGRDGYTFGSGTRLTVV.

At least ten counts were recorded for this clonotype. The chain recombines TRBV13 with TRBJ2-7; 8 positions agree with TRBD1. Unmatched junction bases numbered 10, after V lost 1 base and J lost 5 bases. Germline values: CDR1 PRHDT, CDR2 FYEKMQ (reference sequence). CDR3 length: 16 amino acids. CDR3 DNA sequence: TGTGCCAGCAGCTTAGTCTCGACAGGGGACGGCAACGAGCAGTACTTC. It is translated as CASSLVSTGDGNEQYF.

This clonotype has at least ten counts. The J gene is TRBJ1-1, the V gene TRBV7-9; maybe TRBD1 (6 bases). The CDR3 loop spans 15 amino acids. V lost 5 bases, J lost 1 base, and 14 bases lay in between. CDR1 is SEHNR, CDR2 FQNEAQ, per germline (reference sequence). CDR3 amino acids: CASSTRTEPNTEAFF. Here the CDR3 DNA reads TGTGCCAGCAGCACCCGGACAGAACCGAACACTGAAGCTTTCTTT.

The V call is TRBV4-1, the J call TRBJ1-1; D remains unclear. The germline V gene has CDR1 MGHRA and CDR2 YSYEKL. V was cut by 4 bases and J by 8 bases, with 14 bases left in between. The CDR3 consists of 13 residues. CDR3 loop: CASSRKGSREAFF. CDR3 nucleotides: TGCGCCAGCAGCCGCAAAGGAAGTAGGGAAGCTTTCTTT.

The V and J genes are TRBV5-6 and TRBJ1-6, with 8 bases identical to TRBD1. The CDR3 covers 15 residues. Germline values: CDR1 SGHDT, CDR2 YYEEEE. Germline trimming cut 4 bases from V and 5 bases from J; bases unmatched to any gene: 5. CDR3 nucleotides: TGTGCCAGCAGCCCCGGACAGGGCAATAATTCACCCCTCCACTTT. Translated: CASSPGQGNNSPLHF.

This clonotype has more than one count but fewer than ten. The V and J genes are TRBV7-9 and TRBJ1-1; D is unclear. The germline V gene encodes CDR1 SEHNR and CDR2 FQNEAQ (reference sequence). V lost 7 bases and J lost 3, with 12 bases in between. This CDR3 is built from 13 residues. The CDR3 is CASTVHRDTEAFF. The DNA of the CDR3 is TGTGCCAGCACCGTACACCGAGACACTGAAGCTTTCTTT.

A few counts support this clonotype. This chain connects TRBV14 to TRBJ1-2; the D is unclear. V gave up 1 base and J gave up 8 bases, with 14 bases separating them. The CDR3 is 14 residues long. Per germline, CDR1 SGHDN and CDR2 FVKESK. The CDR3 is CASSQGHSPRGYTF. For the CDR3, the DNA is TGTGCCAGCAGCCAAGGTCACAGCCCGAGGGGCTACACCTTC.